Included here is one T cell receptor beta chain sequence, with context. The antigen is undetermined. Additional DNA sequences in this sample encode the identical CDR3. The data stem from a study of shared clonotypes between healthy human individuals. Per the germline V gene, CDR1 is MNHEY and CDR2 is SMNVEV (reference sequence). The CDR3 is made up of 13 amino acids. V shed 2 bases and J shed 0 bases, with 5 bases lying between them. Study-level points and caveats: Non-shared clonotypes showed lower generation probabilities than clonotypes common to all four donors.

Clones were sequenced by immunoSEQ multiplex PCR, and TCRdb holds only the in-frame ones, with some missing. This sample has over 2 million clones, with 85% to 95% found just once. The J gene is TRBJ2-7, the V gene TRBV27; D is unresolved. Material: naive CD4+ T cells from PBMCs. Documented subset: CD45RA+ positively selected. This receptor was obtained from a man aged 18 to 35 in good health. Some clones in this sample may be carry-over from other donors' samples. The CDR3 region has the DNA TGTGCCAGCAGTTTACAGGCCTCCTACGAGCAGTACTTC. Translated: CASSLQASYEQYF.